A selection of T cell receptor beta chains follows, all from one sample in a study of breast tumors, draining lymph nodes, adjacent tissues. MiXCR, run by TCRdb on the multiplex PCR reads, gives a single entry per CDR3 protein. The sample carries about 60,000 distinct CDR3 sequences, approximately 57% recorded once. Material for sequencing was breast tumor tissue. The receptors shown here come from a female donor with breast cancer. Some clones in this sample may be carry-over from other donors' samples. The CDR3 runs from the conserved cysteine through the conserved F or W. The order of the fields is J gene, D gene, V gene, clone size, CDR3 DNA, CDR3 protein. The D gene is left open where the match is weak. The size of a clone is reported for some rows only, either as once, few or many, or as a class for expanded clones.

J: TRBJ2-2; D: TRBD2; V: TRBV30; size: .; DNA: TGTGCCTGGCAAGCGGGGGGGGCCCGGGAGCTGTTTTTT; CDR3: CAWQAGGARELFF
J: TRBJ2-5; D: TRBD1; V: TRBV10-3; size: few; DNA: TGTGCCATCAGGCCGGGACAGTTACAAGAGACCCAGTACTTC; CDR3: CAIRPGQLQETQYF
J: TRBJ2-5; D: .; V: TRBV2; size: .; DNA: TGTGCCAGCAGTGGCCGTGGCGGGACCTCTGGAGAGACCCAGTACTTC; CDR3: CASSGRGGTSGETQYF
J: TRBJ1-2; D: .; V: TRBV4-1; size: .; DNA: TGCGCCAGCAGCCAAGAACCCACAGGGCGAAGAGGCTACACCTTC; CDR3: CASSQEPTGRRGYTF
J: TRBJ1-2; D: .; V: TRBV6-5; size: .; DNA: TGTGCCAGCAGCAAGGGACGGAGCTCTGGAAACACCTTC; CDR3: CASSKGRSSGNTF
J: TRBJ1-2; D: .; V: TRBV5-4; size: .; DNA: .; CDR3: CAGWGAGSTF
J: TRBJ2-2; D: .; V: TRBV20-1; size: many; DNA: TGCAGTGCTTACACCCTCGGCACCGGGGAGCTGTTTTTT; CDR3: CSAYTLGTGELFF
J: TRBJ1-2; D: .; V: TRBV5-1; size: .; DNA: TGCGCCAGCAGCTTGGCCAGGGGCATGGGTGGCTACACCTTC; CDR3: CASSLARGMGGYTF
J: TRBJ2-7; D: TRBD2; V: TRBV20-1; size: many; DNA: TGCAGTGCTAGATCCCCCGGCGGGGGGGTGGGCGAGCAGTACTTC; CDR3: CSARSPGGGVGEQYF
J: TRBJ1-4; D: TRBD1; V: TRBV7-2; size: .; DNA: TGTGCCAGCAGCTTATGGGACAGGGGGTACGGGACAGGTGAAAAACTGTTTTTT; CDR3: CASSLWDRGYGTGEKLFF
J: TRBJ1-2; D: .; V: TRBV15; size: few; DNA: TGTGCCACCAGCAGAGAGGTTACAGGGAACTATGGCTACACCTTC; CDR3: CATSREVTGNYGYTF
J: TRBJ1-5; D: .; V: TRBV11-2; size: few; DNA: TGTGCCAGCAGCTTAGTCGGGAGTGGGCTAGCGGGACAAGAGACCCAGCATTTT; CDR3: CASSLVGSGLAGQETQHF
J: TRBJ1-4; D: .; V: TRBV6-5; size: .; DNA: TGTGCCAGCAGTTCCCTAGCGGGAGATTTCAATGAAAAACTGTTTTTT; CDR3: CASSSLAGDFNEKLFF
J: TRBJ2-6; D: .; V: TRBV10-2; size: many; DNA: TGCGCCAGCAGTGAAATGGGTGAGGGCGTCTCCTCTGGGGCCAACGTCCTGACTTTC; CDR3: CASSEMGEGVSSGANVLTF
J: TRBJ2-5; D: .; V: TRBV7-3; size: .; DNA: TGTGCCAGCAGCTCCGGGGGCTTGGGAGCAGAGACCCAGTACTTC; CDR3: CASSSGGLGAETQYF
J: TRBJ1-1; D: .; V: TRBV5-1; size: few; DNA: TGCGCCAGCAGCACGACGACAGGAGCCAACACTGAAGCTTTCTTT; CDR3: CASSTTTGANTEAFF
J: TRBJ2-3; D: TRBD2; V: TRBV2; size: .; DNA: TGTGCCAGCAGGGAGCGGGGGGCAAGCACAGATACGCAGTATTTT; CDR3: CASRERGASTDTQYF
J: TRBJ1-4; D: .; V: TRBV20-1; size: .; DNA: TGCAGTGCTAGAGTGATCGGGGGCTCGGTCGAAAAACTGTTTTTT; CDR3: CSARVIGGSVEKLFF
J: TRBJ2-7; D: TRBD2; V: TRBV6-5; size: .; DNA: TGTGCCAGCAGTCCCGCGGGGGGGGGGACCTACGAGCAGTACTTC; CDR3: CASSPAGGGTYEQYF
J: TRBJ2-5; D: .; V: TRBV7-9; size: .; DNA: TGTGCCAGCAGTGTAGGGCAAGAGACCCAGTACTTC; CDR3: CASSVGQETQYF
J: TRBJ1-3; D: .; V: TRBV12-3/TRBV12-4; size: .; DNA: TGTGCCAGCAGTTTCGCGGGACTCTCTGGAAACACCATATATTTT; CDR3: CASSFAGLSGNTIYF
J: TRBJ1-6; D: .; V: TRBV15; size: few; DNA: TGTGCCACCGCTGGGAGGCACGACCTCCACTTT; CDR3: CATAGRHDLHF
J: TRBJ2-5; D: TRBD2; V: TRBV2; size: few; DNA: TGTGCCAGCAGTGGAGGAGCGGGGGACAACCAAGAGACCCAGTACTTC; CDR3: CASSGGAGDNQETQYF
J: TRBJ1-3; D: .; V: TRBV2; size: .; DNA: TGTGCCAGCAGCTTAGCGGGGAGCATCGGGGAGACTGGAAACACCATATATTTT; CDR3: CASSLAGSIGETGNTIYF
J: TRBJ2-7; D: .; V: TRBV9; size: .; DNA: TGTGCCAGCAGCGAGGAGGGGGGACTAACCGTTGGGGAGCAGTACTTC; CDR3: CASSEEGGLTVGEQYF
J: TRBJ1-1; D: TRBD1; V: TRBV9; size: once; DNA: TGTGCCAGCAGCGTGGGACAGGGGGCGGGCACTGAAGCTTTCTTT; CDR3: CASSVGQGAGTEAFF
J: TRBJ2-3; D: .; V: TRBV20-1; size: .; DNA: TGCAGTGCTAGAGGGACTATAGTCACAGATACGCAGTATTTT; CDR3: CSARGTIVTDTQYF